This T cell receptor (beta chain) was documented in a study of CD8+ T cells in alopecia areata. Overall study: Patients remained on tofacitinib for 6 to 18 months and then went 6 months without it. Points from the study as a whole: Higher clonality and more expanded CD8+ clones appeared in lesional than normal scalp. Scalp samples also yield sequences from resident alphabeta T cells of normal skin. Persistence of many expanded lesional clones was seen in scalp and blood during tofacitinib.

RNA extraction was followed by reverse transcription into cDNA, which acted as the sequencing template. Clones were read by immunoSEQ multiplex PCR, and TCRdb kept only the in-frame ones, dropping some. The table includes 90,000 to 100,000 clones, 61% detected once. This clone was counted between two and nine times. The antigen is undetermined. Losses at the gene ends were 4 bases for V and 9 bases for J; bases not matched to a gene: 22. This CDR3 is 19 amino acids long. Germline V gene data show CDR1 as MDHEN and CDR2 as SYDVKM. As to treatment: oral pan-JAK inhibitor, 5-10 mg twice daily. The chain links TRBV28 to TRBJ2-1; 9 bases are shared with TRBD1. The starting material was CD8+ T cells sorted from blood, obtained at week 4, from a patient treated with tofacitinib. The receptor was derived from a human donor with alopecia areata. CDR3 amino acids: CASSSSPPWGDRVHSEQFF. The CDR3 DNA reads as TGTGCCAGCAGTTCTAGTCCTCCTTGGGGGGACAGGGTACATAGTGAGCAGTTCTTC.